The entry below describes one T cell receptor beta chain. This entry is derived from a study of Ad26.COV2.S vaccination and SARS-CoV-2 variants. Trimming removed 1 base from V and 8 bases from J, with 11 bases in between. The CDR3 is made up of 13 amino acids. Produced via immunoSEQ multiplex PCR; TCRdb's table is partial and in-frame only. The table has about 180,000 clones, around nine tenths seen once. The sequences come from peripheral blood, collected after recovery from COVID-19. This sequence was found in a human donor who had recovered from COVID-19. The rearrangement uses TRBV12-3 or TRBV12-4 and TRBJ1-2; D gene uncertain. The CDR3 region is CASSLVGVEGYTF. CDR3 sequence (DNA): TGTGCCAGCAGTTTAGTGGGTGTTGAAGGCTACACCTTC.